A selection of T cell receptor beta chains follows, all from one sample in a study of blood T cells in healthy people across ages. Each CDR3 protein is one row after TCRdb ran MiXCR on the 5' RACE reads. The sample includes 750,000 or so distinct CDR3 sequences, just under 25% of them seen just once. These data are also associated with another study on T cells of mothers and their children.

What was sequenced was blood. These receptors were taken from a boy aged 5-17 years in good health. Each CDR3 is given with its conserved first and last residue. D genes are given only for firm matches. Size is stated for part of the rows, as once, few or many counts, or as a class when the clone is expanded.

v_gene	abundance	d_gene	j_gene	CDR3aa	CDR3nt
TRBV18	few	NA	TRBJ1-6	CASSPVKVDSSYNSPLHF	TGTGCCAGCTCACCTGTCAAGGTTGATAGCTCCTATAATTCACCCCTCCACTTT
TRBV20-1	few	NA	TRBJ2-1	CSARDVEGYNEQFF	TGCAGTGCTAGAGACGTAGAGGGATACAATGAGCAGTTCTTC
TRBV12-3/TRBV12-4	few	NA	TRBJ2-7	CASSLGGSRSYEQYF	TGTGCCAGCAGTTTGGGCGGATCCCGCTCCTACGAGCAGTACTTC
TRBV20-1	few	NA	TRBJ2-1	CSAFEGVAVYNEQFF	TGCAGTGCTTTCGAAGGGGTAGCGGTCTACAATGAGCAGTTCTTC
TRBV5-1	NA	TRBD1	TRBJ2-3	CASSWTGKGTDTQYF	TGCGCCAGCAGCTGGACAGGGAAGGGCACAGATACGCAGTATTTT
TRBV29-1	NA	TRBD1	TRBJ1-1	CSVAGQGAVTEAFF	TGCAGCGTGGCGGGACAGGGGGCGGTGACTGAAGCTTTCTTT
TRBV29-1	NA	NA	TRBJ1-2	CSVAVLAASYGYTF	TGCAGCGTTGCAGTTCTCGCAGCCTCATATGGCTACACCTTC
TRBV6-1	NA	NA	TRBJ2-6	CASSEEGGGSGANVLTF	TGTGCCAGCAGTGAAGAGGGCGGAGGCTCTGGGGCCAACGTCCTGACTTTC
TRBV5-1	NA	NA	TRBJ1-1	CASSLEIGREAFF	TGCGCCAGCAGCTTGGAAATCGGCAGGGAAGCTTTCTTT
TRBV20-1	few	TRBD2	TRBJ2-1	CSARTSGVNNEQFF	TGCAGTGCTAGGACTAGCGGGGTCAACAATGAGCAGTTCTTC
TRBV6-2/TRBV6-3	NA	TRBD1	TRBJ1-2	CASTRRTGNYGYTF	TGTGCCAGCACCAGGCGGACAGGCAACTATGGCTACACCTTC
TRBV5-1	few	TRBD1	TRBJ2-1	CASSSITGTGGNEQFF	TGCGCCAGCAGCTCGATTACCGGGACAGGGGGCAATGAGCAGTTCTTC
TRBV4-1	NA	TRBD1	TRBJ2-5	CASSRQGEETQYF	TGCGCCAGCAGCCGACAGGGGGAAGAGACCCAGTACTTC
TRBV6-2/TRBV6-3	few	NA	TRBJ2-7	CASNKIGISVEQYF	TGTGCCAGCAACAAAATAGGGATATCCGTCGAGCAGTACTTC
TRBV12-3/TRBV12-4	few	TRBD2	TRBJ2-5	CASSPRGGREMGTQYF	TGTGCCAGCAGCCCCCGGGGCGGGAGGGAAATGGGGACCCAGTACTTC
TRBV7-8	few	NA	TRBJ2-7	CTSSLFQGPSYEQYF	TGTACCAGCAGCTTATTCCAGGGCCCATCCTACGAGCAGTACTTC
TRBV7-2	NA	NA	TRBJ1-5	CASSATGSQPQHF	TGTGCCAGCAGCGCGACTGGAAGTCAGCCCCAGCATTTT
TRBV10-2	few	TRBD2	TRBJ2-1	CASKRGAGEFNEQFF	TGCGCCAGCAAACGGGGAGCGGGAGAGTTTAATGAGCAGTTCTTC
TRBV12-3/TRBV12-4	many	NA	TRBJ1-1	CASSLASEAFF	TGTGCCAGCAGTTTAGCCTCTGAAGCTTTCTTT
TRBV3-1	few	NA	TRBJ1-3	CASSQQGAGNTIYF	TGTGCCAGCAGCCAACAGGGTGCTGGAAACACCATATATTTT
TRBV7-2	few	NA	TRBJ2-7	CASSPGSWEQYF	TGTGCCAGCAGCCCGGGATCCTGGGAGCAGTACTTC
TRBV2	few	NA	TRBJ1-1	CASIEEIAAEAFF	TGTGCCAGCATCGAGGAGATAGCAGCTGAAGCTTTCTTT
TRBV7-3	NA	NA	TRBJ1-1	CASSREGLGTTEAFF	TGTGCCAGCAGCCGGGAGGGTTTGGGGACCACTGAAGCTTTCTTT
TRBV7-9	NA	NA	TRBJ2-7	CASSSGGLASEQYF	TGTGCCAGCAGCTCTGGAGGGCTAGCATCCGAGCAGTACTTC
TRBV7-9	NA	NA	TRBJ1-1	CASSPLLDGMNTEAFF	TGTGCCAGCAGCCCCCTCTTGGACGGTATGAACACTGAAGCTTTCTTT